This TCR beta chain derives from a study of blood T cell repertoires in COVID-19. Study at large: The analysed material was cDNA or gDNA that came from T cells, B-cell-depleted T cells, or PBMCs.

This clone appeared many times. Original methodology: Amplification of reference gene primers was used by the study to estimate nucleated cell counts. Profiling relied on immunoSEQ multiplex PCR, and the TCRdb table lists in-frame clones only, not all of them. The DNA gave D and trimming, while V, J and clone size come from that table. The sample holds roughly 410,000 clones; around 87% are singletons and the top ten take 2% to 2.5%. Enrolment of Seattle patients took place during active infection, and they were followed longitudinally. This TCR came from an older woman with COVID-19, enrolled during active disease. Sequencing was done on a sample of peripheral blood.

The CDR3 region has the DNA TGCAGTGCGGGCGGGGGCCACGAGCAGTACTTC. This gives the protein CSAGGGHEQYF. This chain joins TRBV20-1 and TRBJ2-7; a possible D gene is TRBD2 (7 bases). Trimming pared 6 bases from V and 5 bases from J, leaving 11 bases between. The CDR3 is 11 amino acids. The germline CDR1 and CDR2 sequences are DFQATT and SNEGSKA (reference sequence).